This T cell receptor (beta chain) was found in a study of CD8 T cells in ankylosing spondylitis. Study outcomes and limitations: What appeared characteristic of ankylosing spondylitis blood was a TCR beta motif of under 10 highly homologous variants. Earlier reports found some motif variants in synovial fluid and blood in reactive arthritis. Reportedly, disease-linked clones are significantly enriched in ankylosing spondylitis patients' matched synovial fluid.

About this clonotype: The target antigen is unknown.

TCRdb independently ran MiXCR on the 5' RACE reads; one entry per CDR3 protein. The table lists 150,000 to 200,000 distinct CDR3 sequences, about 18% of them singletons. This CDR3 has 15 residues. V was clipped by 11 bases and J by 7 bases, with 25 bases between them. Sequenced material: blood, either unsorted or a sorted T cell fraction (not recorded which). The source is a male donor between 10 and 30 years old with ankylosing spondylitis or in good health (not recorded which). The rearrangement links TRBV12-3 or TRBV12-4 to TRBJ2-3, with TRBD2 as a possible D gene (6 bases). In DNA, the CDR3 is TGTGCCGGCATTCCAGGACGGGGGACTGCGAATACGCAGTATTTT. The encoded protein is CAGIPGRGTANTQYF.